These T cell receptor beta chains were read from a single sample in a study of shared clonotypes between healthy human individuals. Method: immunoSEQ multiplex PCR; TCRdb's copy keeps in-frame clones and lacks some. The repertoire consists of about 820,000 clones, with around 92% occurring once and the leading ten covering around 24%. Sequences were obtained from naive CD8+ T cells sorted from blood. These receptor sequences come from a man aged 25 to 40 in good health. Both conserved end residues are part of each CDR3. A D gene is named only where the DNA matches it firmly. Only some rows state a clone size, as once, few, many or a class for expanded clones.

.	TRBV28	.	TRBJ1-2	TGTGCCAGCAGTCCCACCTCTGGGTTGGACATTTATGGCTACACCTTC	CASSPTSGLDIYGYTF
.	TRBV5-6	.	TRBJ2-5	TGTGCCAGCAGAGTTGGCGAAGCACGAGAGACCCAGTACTTC	CASRVGEARETQYF
.	TRBV6-1	.	TRBJ2-1	TGTGCCAGCAGTTCACCGACAGGCCTCCACCGGCAGTTCTTC	CASSSPTGLHRQFF
.	TRBV7-9	.	TRBJ2-3	TGTGCCAGCAGCCCCCGTGGGGCAGCAGATACGCAGTATTTT	CASSPRGAADTQYF
few	TRBV7-9	.	TRBJ2-7	TGTGCCAGCAGCCCCCCCTGGGGCTTAAGCTCCTACGAGCAGTACTTC	CASSPPWGLSSYEQYF
.	TRBV6-1	TRBD1	TRBJ2-1	TGTGCCAGCAGTGAAGGGGAAGGGACAGGGATCGCTGAGCAGTTCTTC	CASSEGEGTGIAEQFF
.	TRBV10-3	.	TRBJ2-3	TGTGCCATCAGTGAGTCTTTGCGGACCCCCACAGATACGCAGTATTTT	CAISESLRTPTDTQYF
.	TRBV11-3	.	TRBJ2-7	TGTGCCAGCAGCTTTGGATACACCTACGAGCAGTACTTC	CASSFGYTYEQYF
.	TRBV28	.	TRBJ2-7	TGTGCCAGCAGCGTAGGCCCTGGGGAATCCTACGAGCAGTACTTC	CASSVGPGESYEQYF
.	TRBV9	.	TRBJ2-3	TGTGCCAGCTTACCCGAGGGAGGCACAGATACGCAGTATTTT	CASLPEGGTDTQYF
.	TRBV19	TRBD2	TRBJ2-1	TGTGCCAGTAGTATGGGAGGGAGGAGGTCCTACAATGAGCAGTTCTTC	CASSMGGRRSYNEQFF
once	TRBV30	.	TRBJ1-2	TGTGCCTGGAGTCCTACGGTGAGAAGCTATGGCTACACCTTC	CAWSPTVRSYGYTF
.	TRBV13	TRBD1	TRBJ1-1	TGTGCCAGCAGATCTACCGGGGACAGGACCATGAACACTGAAGCTTTCTTT	CASRSTGDRTMNTEAFF
.	TRBV6-5	.	TRBJ2-2	TGTGCCAGCAGTTACTCGAATAGGGAGTACACCGGGGAGCTGTTTTTT	CASSYSNREYTGELFF
.	TRBV28	.	TRBJ1-2	TGTGCCAGCGGGGCGAACTATGGCTACACCTTC	CASGANYGYTF
.	TRBV5-8	TRBD1	TRBJ2-1	TGTGCCAGCAGCTCGGGGGACAGGCTGAATGAGCAGTTCTTC	CASSSGDRLNEQFF
once	TRBV11-2	TRBD2	TRBJ2-7	TGTGCCAGCAGCTTAGACGAGCGGGGAGCCTCCTACGGGCAGTACTTC	CASSLDERGASYGQYF
once	TRBV13	TRBD1	TRBJ1-2	TGTGCCAGCAGCACGGGACAGGGGGTTAACTATGGCTACACCTTC	CASSTGQGVNYGYTF
.	TRBV11-2	.	TRBJ1-1	TGTGCCAGCAGCTTAGTGGGTATGAACACTGAAGCTTTCTTT	CASSLVGMNTEAFF
.	TRBV4-2	.	TRBJ2-7	TGTGCCAGCAGCACGATCGATAGCGGACTTGCGAGCTCCTACGAGCAGTACTTC	CASSTIDSGLASSYEQYF
.	TRBV5-1	.	TRBJ2-2	TGCGCCAGCAGCTTGGCCGGCGGCGGGGAGCTGTTTTTT	CASSLAGGGELFF
.	TRBV5-1	.	TRBJ2-1	TGCGCCAGCCTAAATTTTTACAATGAGCAGTTCTTC	CASLNFYNEQFF
once	TRBV5-4	.	TRBJ2-5	TGTGCCAGCAGCTTGTGGCTAGATGGCGAAGAGACCCAGTACTTC	CASSLWLDGEETQYF
.	TRBV13	TRBD2	TRBJ2-1	TGTGCCAGCAGCACCCCACCGGGACTAGTGTATGAGCAGTTCTTC	CASSTPPGLVYEQFF
.	TRBV11-2	.	TRBJ1-1	TGTGCCAGCAGCTTAGCCCCCGGGAGGAACACTGAAGCTTTCTTT	CASSLAPGRNTEAFF
.	TRBV29-1	TRBD1	TRBJ2-7	TGCAGCGTTGAACAGGGGGCGGAATACGAGCAGTACTTC	CSVEQGAEYEQYF
.	TRBV7-9	.	TRBJ2-1	TGTGCCAGCAGCTTAACTAGGACAGCTTCTAATGAGCAGTTCTTC	CASSLTRTASNEQFF
.	TRBV4-1	.	TRBJ1-2	TGCGCCAGCAGCCAAGTAGGAGAAGTTAACTATGGCTACACCTTC	CASSQVGEVNYGYTF
once	TRBV19	TRBD1	TRBJ2-4	TGTGCCAGTAGTATCGTCGTTGGAAGGGGGACAGAAAAAAACATTCAGTACTTC	CASSIVVGRGTEKNIQYF
.	TRBV23-1	TRBD2	TRBJ2-7	TGCGCCAGCAGTCCCTCCTCTAGCGGGAGCCGACAGACCTACGAGCAGTACTTC	CASSPSSSGSRQTYEQYF
.	TRBV7-8	.	TRBJ2-3	TGTGCCAGCAGCTTAATTCCCCAGGGCACAGATACGCAGTATTTT	CASSLIPQGTDTQYF
.	TRBV11-2	.	TRBJ1-1	TGTGCCAGCAGCTCCGCGGCGGGGGGGAACACTGAAGCTTTCTTT	CASSSAAGGNTEAFF
.	TRBV13	.	TRBJ2-5	TGTGCCAGCAGCTTCGGGACCTCGGCCCCCGAGACCCAGTACTTC	CASSFGTSAPETQYF
.	TRBV7-9	.	TRBJ1-1	TGTGCCAGCAGCTTAGTCCTTGCGTTCGCTGAAGCTTTCTTT	CASSLVLAFAEAFF
.	TRBV5-1	TRBD1	TRBJ2-1	TGCGCCAGCAGGTTCCGGGGACAGGGGTCGTACAATGAGCAGTTCTTC	CASRFRGQGSYNEQFF
.	TRBV11-2	TRBD2	TRBJ2-3	TGTGCCAGCAGCTTAGACTCACTAGCGCCTAGCACAGATACGCAGTATTTT	CASSLDSLAPSTDTQYF
once	TRBV6-8	TRBD2	TRBJ2-7	TGTGCCAGCAGTTACCGCCAGCTAGCGGCGCGGGACGAGCAGTACTTC	CASSYRQLAARDEQYF
.	TRBV7-2	.	TRBJ1-1	TGTGCCAGCAGCTCCCGGGATGGGGTCACTCTCACTGAAGCTTTCTTT	CASSSRDGVTLTEAFF
.	TRBV4-1	TRBD2	TRBJ2-3	TGCGCCAGCAGCCAAGATCCGACTAGCGAAGATACGCAGTATTTT	CASSQDPTSEDTQYF
.	TRBV27	.	TRBJ2-3	TGTGCCAGCAGTTTATTTGGGAGCACAGATACGCAGTATTTT	CASSLFGSTDTQYF
.	TRBV28	.	TRBJ1-2	TGTGCCAGCAGTTCCAATCGGGGGTATGGCTACACCTTC	CASSSNRGYGYTF
.	TRBV7-9	.	TRBJ2-3	TGTGCCAGCAGCCTCGGCGGGCTAGGAGGCCCAGATACGCAGTATTTT	CASSLGGLGGPDTQYF
.	TRBV5-1	TRBD2	TRBJ2-1	TGCGCCAGCAGTAATGGACTAGCGGGAGCCAAGTACAATGAGCAGTTCTTC	CASSNGLAGAKYNEQFF
.	TRBV7-8	TRBD2	TRBJ2-2	TGTGCCAGCAGCTTAGTGGGGACTAGAGGGGATACCGGGGAGCTGTTTTTT	CASSLVGTRGDTGELFF
once	TRBV27	.	TRBJ1-3	TGTGCTAAGCGGAAAACAGCTCCTGGAAACACCATATATTTT	CAKRKTAPGNTIYF
.	TRBV29-1	.	TRBJ2-1	TGCAGCGTTGAGTTTGCGGAAAGCTCCTACAATGAGCAGTTCTTC	CSVEFAESSYNEQFF